This TCR beta chain was captured in a study of regulatory and conventional T cells in RAG deficiency. Study-wide findings and caveats: Shannon entropy fell and Simpson indices rose in RAG-deficient patients. Omenn patients showed >90% Treg-Tconv overlap and shorter CDR3 lengths. Omenn syndrome and CID/AS patients had roughly 100-fold fewer unique Treg TCR beta sequences, versus about 10-fold elsewhere.

In regard to this clone: The antigen is undetermined. Other nucleotide sequences from this sample produce the same CDR3.

CDR1 and CDR2 from the germline V gene are MNHEY and SVGAGI. Trimming removed 2 bases at V and 5 bases at J, with 12 bases between. CDR3 size: 14 residues. Blood CD4+ CD25-low CD127-high conventional T cells supplied the genomic DNA template. Here immunoSEQ multiplex PCR was the method, and the copy in TCRdb shows in-frame clones only, minus some. The sample holds about 30,000 clones; approximately 96% are singletons and the top ten take under 0.45%. The same data also went into a second study, on regulatory T cells. According to that study: The primer mix had 52 TRBV and 13 TRBJ primers. In patients, unique TRB V-J pairs were restricted and V/J usage skewed, especially in Tregs.

V and J are TRBV6-5 and TRBJ1-1; possible D gene TRBD1, 6 bases. The sequencing sample was made of CD25- CD4+ T cells sorted from blood. This clonotype originated in a human donor in good health. The CDR3 DNA reads as TGTGCCAGCAGTTACCCCGGACAGAGAACTGAAGCTTTCTTT. It is translated as CASSYPGQRTEAFF.